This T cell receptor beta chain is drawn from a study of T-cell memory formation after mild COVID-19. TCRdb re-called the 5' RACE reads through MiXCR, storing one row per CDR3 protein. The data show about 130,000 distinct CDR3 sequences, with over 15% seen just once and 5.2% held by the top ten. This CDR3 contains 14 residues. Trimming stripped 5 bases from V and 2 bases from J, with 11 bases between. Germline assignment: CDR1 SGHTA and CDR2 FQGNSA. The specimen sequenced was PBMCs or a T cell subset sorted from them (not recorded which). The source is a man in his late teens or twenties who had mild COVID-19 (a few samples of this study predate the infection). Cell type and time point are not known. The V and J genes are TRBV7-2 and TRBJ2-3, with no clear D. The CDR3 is CASSNRATTDTQYF. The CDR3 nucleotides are TGTGCCAGCAGCAACCGGGCCACCACAGATACGCAGTATTTT.